These 23 T cell receptor beta chains were sequenced from one sample in a study of blood T cell repertoires in COVID-19. Sequencing used immunoSEQ multiplex PCR; TCRdb keeps in-frame clones, though not all of them. This sample yields around 260,000 clones, of which 83% are seen a single time; over 8.5% belongs to the top ten. The sequencing input was peripheral blood. These TCRs come from a woman in her 50s who had recovered from COVID-19.

The chain joins TRBV7-2 to TRBJ2-5; 9 bases are a match to TRBD1. Germline CDR1 reads SGHTA; CDR2 reads FQGNSA. The ends lost 5 bases at V and 5 bases at J; junction bases unmatched: 6. There are 14 residues in the CDR3. The CDR3 spells CASSIQGAWETQYF. CDR3 in DNA: TGTGCCAGCAGCATACAGGGGGCATGGGAGACCCAGTACTTC.

The CDR3 is CATSLAGVYEQYF. The DNA of the CDR3 is TGTGCCACATCCTTAGCGGGAGTCTACGAGCAGTACTTC. The V gene is TRBV19, the J gene TRBJ2-7; 9 bases are a match to TRBD2. Germline V gene data show CDR1 as LNHDA and CDR2 as SQIVND (reference sequence). The CDR3 covers 13 residues. V lost 10 bases, J lost 3 bases, and 7 bases stayed unmatched.

The chain recombines TRBV2 with TRBJ2-1, with D possibly TRBD1 on 6 matching bases. Germline V gene lookup returns CDR1 SNHLY and CDR2 FYNNEI. The CDR3 runs to 14 residues. Trimming stripped 1 base from V and 9 bases from J, with 13 bases between. CDR3 coding DNA: TGTGCCAGCAGTGAAGAAGGGCAGGGGTTTGAGCAGTTCTTC. It specifies CASSEEGQGFEQFF.

The chain links TRBV3-1 (or the pseudogene TRBV3-2) to TRBJ2-3; no definite D call. This CDR3 is built from 14 residues. V lost 1 base to trimming and J lost 4 bases, with 9 bases between them. Germline-derived CDR1 and CDR2 are LGHDT and YNNKEL (reference sequence). CDR3 loop: CASSQGQMPDTQYF. The CDR3 nucleotides are TGTGCCAGCAGCCAAGGTCAGATGCCAGATACGCAGTATTTT.

This clone was recorded once. The rearrangement links TRBV2 to TRBJ2-1, with 9 bases fitting TRBD2. This CDR3 region has 16 residues. V dropped 5 bases and J dropped 0; count of bases not matched to a gene: 5. The germline V gene has CDR1 SNHLY and CDR2 FYNNEI. As DNA, the CDR3 is TGTGCCAGCAGTTCCATTAGCGGGAGCTCCTACAATGAGCAGTTCTTC. This gives the protein CASSSISGSSYNEQFF.

The rearrangement joins TRBV5-1 to TRBJ2-3, with D perhaps TRBD1 (6 bases). This CDR3 contains 15 residues. Per the germline V gene, CDR1 is SGHRS and CDR2 is YFSETQ. Trimming stripped 6 bases from V and 2 bases from J, with 16 bases between. The CDR3 loop reads CASTIQGLHTDTQYF. The CDR3 DNA sequence: TGCGCCAGCACCATACAGGGTCTTCACACAGATACGCAGTATTTT. Full variable domain (remainder filled in from reference TRBV5-1 and TRBJ2-3): KAGVTQTPRYLIKTRGQQVTLSCSPISGHRSVSWYQQTPGQGLQFLFEYFSETQRNKGNFPGRFSGRQFSNSRSEMNVSTLELGDSALYLCASTIQGLHTDTQYFGPGTRLTVL.

V gene TRBV19 combines with J gene TRBJ2-2; perhaps TRBD2 as D (6 bases). Germline values: CDR1 LNHDA, CDR2 SQIVND (reference sequence). V was trimmed by 0 bases and J by 6 bases, leaving 11 bases between them. This CDR3 spans 15 amino acids. CDR3 amino acids: CASSIDLWGAGELFF. CDR3 sequence (DNA): TGTGCCAGTAGTATAGATCTTTGGGGGGCCGGGGAGCTGTTTTTT.

The V call is TRBV4-2, the J call TRBJ2-1; possible D gene TRBD2, 5 bases. V was pared by 2 bases and J by 4 bases, with 12 bases between. CDR1 is LGHNA and CDR2 is YNFKEQ in the germline V gene. The CDR3 is 15 amino acids. CDR3 protein: CASSQRPLEYNEQFF. CDR3 DNA: TGTGCCAGCAGCCAACGACCACTAGAGTACAATGAGCAGTTCTTC.

This clone appeared a single time. The CDR3: CASSSQDRQPQHF. In DNA form, the CDR3 reads TGTGCCAGCAGTTCCCAGGACAGGCAGCCCCAGCATTTT. The J gene is TRBJ1-5, the V gene TRBV7-2; 7 bases fit TRBD1. Germline CDR1 and CDR2: SGHTA and FQGNSA. The CDR3 sequence is 13 residues long. J gave up 7 bases and V 6 bases, and 6 bases lay outside the gene matches.

The sample holds one count of this clone. The chain employs TRBV6-5 and TRBJ2-3; a weak D match, TRBD1 (5 bases). The CDR3 consists of 13 residues. CDR1 is MNHEY, CDR2 SVGAGI, per germline. Trimming took off 8 bases at V and 4 bases at J, with 13 bases between the two ends. The DNA of the CDR3 is TGTGCCAGCCTGGGTAGGGGCGCAGATACGCAGTATTTT. This sequence encodes CASLGRGADTQYF.

CDR3 DNA: TGTGCCAGCAGCCAAGATGAGGAGTCCTATAATTCACCCCTCCACTTT. Translating it yields CASSQDEESYNSPLHF. The gene calls are TRBV3-1 (or the pseudogene TRBV3-2) and TRBJ1-6; no clear D gene. Per germline, CDR1 LGHDT and CDR2 YNNKEL (reference sequence). The CDR3 consists of 16 residues. Deletions cut 0 bases from V and 1 base from J, with 7 bases between.

The chain employs TRBV7-2 and TRBJ1-2; TRBD1 matches at 7 bases. Germline values: CDR1 SGHTA, CDR2 FQGNSA. J was trimmed by 4 bases and V by 0 bases; bases with no gene match: 5. This CDR3 is 15 amino acids long. The CDR3 sequence is CASSLAARGSYGYTF. As DNA, the CDR3 is TGTGCCAGCAGCTTAGCGGCCAGGGGGAGCTATGGCTACACCTTC.

The chain couples TRBV7-9 to TRBJ2-3; possibly TRBD1 for D (5 bases). V shed 11 bases and J shed 2 bases, with 14 bases lying between them. CDR1 is SEHNR, CDR2 FQNEAQ, per germline (reference sequence). CDR3 length equals 13 residues. For the CDR3, the DNA is TGTGCCGCCAGGGCAGGGAACACAGATACGCAGTATTTT. The encoded protein is CAARAGNTDTQYF.

J is TRBJ2-3 and V is TRBV5-1; perhaps TRBD2 as D (5 bases). The CDR3 runs 16 residues. The V gene lost 3 bases and the J gene lost 2 bases, with 16 bases spanning the gap. Germline V gene sequence: CDR1 SGHRS, CDR2 YFSETQ. CDR3 bases: TGCGCCAGCAGCTCCACCGGAGGCAGGTTCACAGATACGCAGTATTTT. It is translated as CASSSTGGRFTDTQYF.

The V gene is TRBV6-4, the J gene TRBJ2-2, with TRBD2 matching over 8 bases. There are 16 residues in the CDR3. Trimming took 3 bases from V and 7 from J; bases not matched to a gene: 10. Germline V lookup: CDR1 MRHNA, CDR2 SNTAGT. CDR3 nucleotides: TGTGCCAGCAGTGAAGGGCCTAGCGGGTTCAGCGGGGAGCTGTTTTTT. It encodes CASSEGPSGFSGELFF.

This clone was counted only a few times. The V and J genes are TRBV10-2 and TRBJ2-1; 9 positions match TRBD2. The CDR3 loop spans 14 amino acids. The ends lost 4 bases at V and 9 bases at J; junction bases unmatched: 7. CDR1 and CDR2 (germline): WSHSY, SAAADI. Here the CDR3 DNA reads TGCGCCAGCAGTGGGGGGCGGGGGGGCGCTGAGCAGTTCTTC. Its translation is CASSGGRGGAEQFF.

The genes are TRBV6-5 and TRBJ1-6, with a possible D match to TRBD1 (6 bases). The CDR3 consists of 15 residues. Trimming took off 5 bases at V and 5 bases at J, with 13 bases between the two ends. Germline assignment: CDR1 MNHEY and CDR2 SVGAGI. CDR3 loop: CASSTGIMNNSPLHF. The CDR3 DNA reads as TGTGCCAGCAGTACAGGGATTATGAATAATTCACCCCTCCACTTT.

The V and J genes are TRBV7-3 and TRBJ2-1; 14 nucleotides align to TRBD2. With 0 bases clipped from V and 7 bases from J, the junction kept 14 bases outside the gene matches. The CDR3 has 20 amino acids. Germline V lookup: CDR1 SGHTA, CDR2 FQGTGA. The CDR3 bases are TGTGCCAGCAGCTTAACCCCCGGACTAGCGGGGGGTATCTTGAGGAATGAGCAGTTCTTC. This sequence encodes CASSLTPGLAGGILRNEQFF.

The chain carries TRBV19 and TRBJ2-7, with D possibly TRBD2 on 5 matching bases. This CDR3 region has 15 residues. V dropped 5 bases and J dropped 1 base, with 15 bases sitting between them. The V gene's germline CDR1 is LNHDA and CDR2 SQIVND (reference sequence). The CDR3 coding sequence is TGTGCCAGTAGTGCCTTGAGCGGCGTATCCTACGAGCAGTACTTC. Translating it yields CASSALSGVSYEQYF.

The gene calls are TRBV3-1 (or the pseudogene TRBV3-2) and TRBJ2-1; 12 positions agree with TRBD2. The CDR3 is made up of 18 amino acids. The J segment lost 4 bases and the V segment lost 1 base, leaving 8 bases of the junction unmatched. Germline CDR1 and CDR2: LGHDT and YNNKEL (reference sequence). For the CDR3, the DNA is TGTGCCAGCAGCCAAGGACTTAGACTAGCGGGAGTATACAATGAGCAGTTCTTC. Amino acids: CASSQGLRLAGVYNEQFF.

The chain links TRBV24-1 to TRBJ2-3, with 10 positions matching TRBD1. Unmatched junction bases numbered 6, after V lost 3 bases and J lost 4 bases. The CDR3 has 16 amino acids. CDR1 is KGHDR, CDR2 SFDVKD, per germline. This chain's CDR3 is CATSDPDRGWSDTQYF. The CDR3 region has the DNA TGTGCCACCAGTGATCCGGACAGGGGGTGGTCAGATACGCAGTATTTT.

The rearrangement uses TRBV19 and TRBJ2-7, with 9 bases aligning to TRBD1. The CDR3 extends over 15 amino acids. V lost 9 bases to trimming and J lost 4 bases; unmatched junction nucleotides: 13. Germline loops: CDR1 LNHDA, CDR2 SQIVND (reference sequence). This CDR3 is CASAPVGTGSYEQYF. CDR3 nucleotide sequence: TGTGCCAGCGCCCCGGTGGGGACAGGGTCTTACGAGCAGTACTTC.

This clone was detected only once. The V and J genes are TRBV5-1 and TRBJ2-5; D perhaps matches TRBD2 (5 bases). Looked up from germline, CDR1 is SGHRS and CDR2 is YFSETQ. The CDR3 has 14 residues. V was cut by 2 bases and J by 1 base, with 9 bases left in between. The chain's CDR3 is CASSFAGGQETQYF. The DNA of the CDR3 is TGCGCCAGCAGCTTCGCAGGAGGCCAAGAGACCCAGTACTTC.